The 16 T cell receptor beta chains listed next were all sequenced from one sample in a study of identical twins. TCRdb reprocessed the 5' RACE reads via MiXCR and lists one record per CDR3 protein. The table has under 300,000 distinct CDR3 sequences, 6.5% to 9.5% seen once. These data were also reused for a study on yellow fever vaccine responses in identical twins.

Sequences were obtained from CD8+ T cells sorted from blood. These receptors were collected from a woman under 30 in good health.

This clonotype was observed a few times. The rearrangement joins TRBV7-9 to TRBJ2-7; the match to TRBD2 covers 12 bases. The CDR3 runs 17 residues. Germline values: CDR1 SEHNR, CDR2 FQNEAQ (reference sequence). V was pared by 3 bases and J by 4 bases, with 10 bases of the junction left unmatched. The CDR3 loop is CASSFTTSGRPPYEQYF. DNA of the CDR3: TGTGCCAGCAGCTTCACAACTAGCGGGAGGCCGCCTTACGAGCAGTACTTC.

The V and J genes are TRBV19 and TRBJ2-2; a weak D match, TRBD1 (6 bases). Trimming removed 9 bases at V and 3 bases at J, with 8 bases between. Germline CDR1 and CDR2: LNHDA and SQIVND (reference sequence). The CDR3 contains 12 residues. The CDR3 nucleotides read TGTGCCAGAAAGGGGGACACCGGGGAGCTGTTTTTT. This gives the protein CARKGDTGELFF.

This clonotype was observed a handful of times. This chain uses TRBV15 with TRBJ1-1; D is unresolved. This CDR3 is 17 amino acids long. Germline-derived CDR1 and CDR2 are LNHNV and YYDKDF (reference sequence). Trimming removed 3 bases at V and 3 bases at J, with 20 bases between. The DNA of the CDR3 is TGTGCCACCAGCAGGACCGGGGTGGGTAGATCGGACACTGAAGCTTTCTTT. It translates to CATSRTGVGRSDTEAFF.

Here the CDR3 reads CASKRQGAGELFF. The CDR3 DNA is TGTGCCAGCAAGAGACAGGGTGCCGGGGAGCTGTTTTTT. This chain connects TRBV6-9 to TRBJ2-2; TRBD1 matches 7 bases. Losses at the gene ends were 7 bases for V and 6 bases for J; bases not matched to a gene: 5. Germline-derived CDR1 and CDR2 are MNHGY and SVAAGI. This CDR3 has 13 residues.

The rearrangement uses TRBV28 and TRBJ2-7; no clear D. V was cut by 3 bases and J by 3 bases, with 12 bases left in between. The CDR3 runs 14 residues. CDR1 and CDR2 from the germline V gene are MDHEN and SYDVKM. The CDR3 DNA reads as TGTGCCAGCAGTTTCGGTGCCTTCAACTACGAGCAGTACTTC. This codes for CASSFGAFNYEQYF.

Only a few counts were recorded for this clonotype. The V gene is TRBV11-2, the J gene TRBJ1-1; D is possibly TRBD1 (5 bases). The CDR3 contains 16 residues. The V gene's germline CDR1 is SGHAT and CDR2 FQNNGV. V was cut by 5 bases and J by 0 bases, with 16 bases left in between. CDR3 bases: TGTGCCAGCAGCGGGGCAGTCGCGCTTATGAACACTGAAGCTTTCTTT. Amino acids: CASSGAVALMNTEAFF. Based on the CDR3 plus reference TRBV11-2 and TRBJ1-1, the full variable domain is EAGVAQSPRYKIIEKRQSVAFWCNPISGHATLYWYQQILGQGPKLLIQFQNNGVVDDSQLPKDRFSAERLKGVDSTLKIQPAKLEDSAVYLCASSGAVALMNTEAFFGQGTRLTVV.

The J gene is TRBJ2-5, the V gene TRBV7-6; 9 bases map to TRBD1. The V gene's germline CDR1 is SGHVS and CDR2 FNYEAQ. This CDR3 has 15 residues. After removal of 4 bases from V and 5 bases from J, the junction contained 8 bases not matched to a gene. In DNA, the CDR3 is TGTGCCAGCAGCTCCCGGGACAGGGTATTTGAGACCCAGTACTTC. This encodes CASSSRDRVFETQYF.

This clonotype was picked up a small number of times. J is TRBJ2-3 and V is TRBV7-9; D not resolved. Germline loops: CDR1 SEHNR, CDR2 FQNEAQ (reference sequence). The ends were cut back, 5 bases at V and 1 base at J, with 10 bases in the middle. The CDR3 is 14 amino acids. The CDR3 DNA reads TGTGCCAGCAGCACACCGCTGGGCACAGATACGCAGTATTTT. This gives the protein CASSTPLGTDTQYF.

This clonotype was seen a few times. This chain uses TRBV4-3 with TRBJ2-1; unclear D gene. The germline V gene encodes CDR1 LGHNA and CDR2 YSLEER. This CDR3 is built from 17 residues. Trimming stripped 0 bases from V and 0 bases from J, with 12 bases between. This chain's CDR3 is CASSQDYSGFSYNEQFF. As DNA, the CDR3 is TGCGCCAGCAGCCAAGATTATTCCGGGTTCTCCTACAATGAGCAGTTCTTC.

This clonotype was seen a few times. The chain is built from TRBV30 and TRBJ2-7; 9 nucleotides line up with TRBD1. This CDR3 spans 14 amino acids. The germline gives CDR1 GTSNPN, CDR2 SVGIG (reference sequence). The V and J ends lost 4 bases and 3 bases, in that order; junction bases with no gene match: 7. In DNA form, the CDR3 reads TGTGCCTGGACCCCCGGGACAGGGTTCTACGAGCAGTACTTC. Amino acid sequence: CAWTPGTGFYEQYF.

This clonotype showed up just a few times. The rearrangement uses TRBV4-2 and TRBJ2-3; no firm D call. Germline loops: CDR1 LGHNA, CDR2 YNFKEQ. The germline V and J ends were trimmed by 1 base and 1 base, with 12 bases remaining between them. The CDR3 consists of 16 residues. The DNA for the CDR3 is TGTGCCAGCAGCCAAGCAGGTGGCATTGGCACAGATACGCAGTATTTT. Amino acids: CASSQAGGIGTDTQYF.

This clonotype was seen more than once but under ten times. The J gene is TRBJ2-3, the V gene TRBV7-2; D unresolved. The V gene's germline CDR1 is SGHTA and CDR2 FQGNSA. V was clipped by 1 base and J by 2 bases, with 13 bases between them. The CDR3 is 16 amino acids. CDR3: CASSLGVVDPTDTQYF. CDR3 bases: TGTGCCAGCAGCTTAGGAGTGGTAGACCCCACAGATACGCAGTATTTT.

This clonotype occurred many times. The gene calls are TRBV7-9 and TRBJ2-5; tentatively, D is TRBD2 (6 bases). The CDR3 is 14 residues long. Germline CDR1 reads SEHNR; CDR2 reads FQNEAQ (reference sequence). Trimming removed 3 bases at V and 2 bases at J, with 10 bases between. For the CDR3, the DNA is TGTGCCAGCAGCTTTTGGGGGGAACAAGAGACCCAGTACTTC. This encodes CASSFWGEQETQYF.

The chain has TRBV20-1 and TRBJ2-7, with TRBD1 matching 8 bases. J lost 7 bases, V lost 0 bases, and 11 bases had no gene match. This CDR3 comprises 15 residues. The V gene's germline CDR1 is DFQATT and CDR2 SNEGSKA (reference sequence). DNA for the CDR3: TGCAGTGCTAGAGATCTAATGGGACAGGCGGGTGAGCAGTACTTC. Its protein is CSARDLMGQAGEQYF.

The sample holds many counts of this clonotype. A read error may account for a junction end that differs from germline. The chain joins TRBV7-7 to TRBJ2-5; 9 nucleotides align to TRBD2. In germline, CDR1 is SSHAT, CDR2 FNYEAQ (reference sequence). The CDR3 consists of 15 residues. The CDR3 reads CASSLVDSGRETQYF. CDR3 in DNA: TGTGCTAGCAGCTTAGTCGATAGCGGGAGAGAGACCCAGTACTTC.

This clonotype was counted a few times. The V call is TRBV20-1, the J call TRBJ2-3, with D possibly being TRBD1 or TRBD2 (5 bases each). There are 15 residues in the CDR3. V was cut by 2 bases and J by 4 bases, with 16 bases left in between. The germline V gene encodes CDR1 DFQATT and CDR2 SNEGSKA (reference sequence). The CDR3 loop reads CSARTGLSLPDTQYF. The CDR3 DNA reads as TGCAGTGCTAGAACGGGGCTGTCGCTCCCAGATACGCAGTATTTT.